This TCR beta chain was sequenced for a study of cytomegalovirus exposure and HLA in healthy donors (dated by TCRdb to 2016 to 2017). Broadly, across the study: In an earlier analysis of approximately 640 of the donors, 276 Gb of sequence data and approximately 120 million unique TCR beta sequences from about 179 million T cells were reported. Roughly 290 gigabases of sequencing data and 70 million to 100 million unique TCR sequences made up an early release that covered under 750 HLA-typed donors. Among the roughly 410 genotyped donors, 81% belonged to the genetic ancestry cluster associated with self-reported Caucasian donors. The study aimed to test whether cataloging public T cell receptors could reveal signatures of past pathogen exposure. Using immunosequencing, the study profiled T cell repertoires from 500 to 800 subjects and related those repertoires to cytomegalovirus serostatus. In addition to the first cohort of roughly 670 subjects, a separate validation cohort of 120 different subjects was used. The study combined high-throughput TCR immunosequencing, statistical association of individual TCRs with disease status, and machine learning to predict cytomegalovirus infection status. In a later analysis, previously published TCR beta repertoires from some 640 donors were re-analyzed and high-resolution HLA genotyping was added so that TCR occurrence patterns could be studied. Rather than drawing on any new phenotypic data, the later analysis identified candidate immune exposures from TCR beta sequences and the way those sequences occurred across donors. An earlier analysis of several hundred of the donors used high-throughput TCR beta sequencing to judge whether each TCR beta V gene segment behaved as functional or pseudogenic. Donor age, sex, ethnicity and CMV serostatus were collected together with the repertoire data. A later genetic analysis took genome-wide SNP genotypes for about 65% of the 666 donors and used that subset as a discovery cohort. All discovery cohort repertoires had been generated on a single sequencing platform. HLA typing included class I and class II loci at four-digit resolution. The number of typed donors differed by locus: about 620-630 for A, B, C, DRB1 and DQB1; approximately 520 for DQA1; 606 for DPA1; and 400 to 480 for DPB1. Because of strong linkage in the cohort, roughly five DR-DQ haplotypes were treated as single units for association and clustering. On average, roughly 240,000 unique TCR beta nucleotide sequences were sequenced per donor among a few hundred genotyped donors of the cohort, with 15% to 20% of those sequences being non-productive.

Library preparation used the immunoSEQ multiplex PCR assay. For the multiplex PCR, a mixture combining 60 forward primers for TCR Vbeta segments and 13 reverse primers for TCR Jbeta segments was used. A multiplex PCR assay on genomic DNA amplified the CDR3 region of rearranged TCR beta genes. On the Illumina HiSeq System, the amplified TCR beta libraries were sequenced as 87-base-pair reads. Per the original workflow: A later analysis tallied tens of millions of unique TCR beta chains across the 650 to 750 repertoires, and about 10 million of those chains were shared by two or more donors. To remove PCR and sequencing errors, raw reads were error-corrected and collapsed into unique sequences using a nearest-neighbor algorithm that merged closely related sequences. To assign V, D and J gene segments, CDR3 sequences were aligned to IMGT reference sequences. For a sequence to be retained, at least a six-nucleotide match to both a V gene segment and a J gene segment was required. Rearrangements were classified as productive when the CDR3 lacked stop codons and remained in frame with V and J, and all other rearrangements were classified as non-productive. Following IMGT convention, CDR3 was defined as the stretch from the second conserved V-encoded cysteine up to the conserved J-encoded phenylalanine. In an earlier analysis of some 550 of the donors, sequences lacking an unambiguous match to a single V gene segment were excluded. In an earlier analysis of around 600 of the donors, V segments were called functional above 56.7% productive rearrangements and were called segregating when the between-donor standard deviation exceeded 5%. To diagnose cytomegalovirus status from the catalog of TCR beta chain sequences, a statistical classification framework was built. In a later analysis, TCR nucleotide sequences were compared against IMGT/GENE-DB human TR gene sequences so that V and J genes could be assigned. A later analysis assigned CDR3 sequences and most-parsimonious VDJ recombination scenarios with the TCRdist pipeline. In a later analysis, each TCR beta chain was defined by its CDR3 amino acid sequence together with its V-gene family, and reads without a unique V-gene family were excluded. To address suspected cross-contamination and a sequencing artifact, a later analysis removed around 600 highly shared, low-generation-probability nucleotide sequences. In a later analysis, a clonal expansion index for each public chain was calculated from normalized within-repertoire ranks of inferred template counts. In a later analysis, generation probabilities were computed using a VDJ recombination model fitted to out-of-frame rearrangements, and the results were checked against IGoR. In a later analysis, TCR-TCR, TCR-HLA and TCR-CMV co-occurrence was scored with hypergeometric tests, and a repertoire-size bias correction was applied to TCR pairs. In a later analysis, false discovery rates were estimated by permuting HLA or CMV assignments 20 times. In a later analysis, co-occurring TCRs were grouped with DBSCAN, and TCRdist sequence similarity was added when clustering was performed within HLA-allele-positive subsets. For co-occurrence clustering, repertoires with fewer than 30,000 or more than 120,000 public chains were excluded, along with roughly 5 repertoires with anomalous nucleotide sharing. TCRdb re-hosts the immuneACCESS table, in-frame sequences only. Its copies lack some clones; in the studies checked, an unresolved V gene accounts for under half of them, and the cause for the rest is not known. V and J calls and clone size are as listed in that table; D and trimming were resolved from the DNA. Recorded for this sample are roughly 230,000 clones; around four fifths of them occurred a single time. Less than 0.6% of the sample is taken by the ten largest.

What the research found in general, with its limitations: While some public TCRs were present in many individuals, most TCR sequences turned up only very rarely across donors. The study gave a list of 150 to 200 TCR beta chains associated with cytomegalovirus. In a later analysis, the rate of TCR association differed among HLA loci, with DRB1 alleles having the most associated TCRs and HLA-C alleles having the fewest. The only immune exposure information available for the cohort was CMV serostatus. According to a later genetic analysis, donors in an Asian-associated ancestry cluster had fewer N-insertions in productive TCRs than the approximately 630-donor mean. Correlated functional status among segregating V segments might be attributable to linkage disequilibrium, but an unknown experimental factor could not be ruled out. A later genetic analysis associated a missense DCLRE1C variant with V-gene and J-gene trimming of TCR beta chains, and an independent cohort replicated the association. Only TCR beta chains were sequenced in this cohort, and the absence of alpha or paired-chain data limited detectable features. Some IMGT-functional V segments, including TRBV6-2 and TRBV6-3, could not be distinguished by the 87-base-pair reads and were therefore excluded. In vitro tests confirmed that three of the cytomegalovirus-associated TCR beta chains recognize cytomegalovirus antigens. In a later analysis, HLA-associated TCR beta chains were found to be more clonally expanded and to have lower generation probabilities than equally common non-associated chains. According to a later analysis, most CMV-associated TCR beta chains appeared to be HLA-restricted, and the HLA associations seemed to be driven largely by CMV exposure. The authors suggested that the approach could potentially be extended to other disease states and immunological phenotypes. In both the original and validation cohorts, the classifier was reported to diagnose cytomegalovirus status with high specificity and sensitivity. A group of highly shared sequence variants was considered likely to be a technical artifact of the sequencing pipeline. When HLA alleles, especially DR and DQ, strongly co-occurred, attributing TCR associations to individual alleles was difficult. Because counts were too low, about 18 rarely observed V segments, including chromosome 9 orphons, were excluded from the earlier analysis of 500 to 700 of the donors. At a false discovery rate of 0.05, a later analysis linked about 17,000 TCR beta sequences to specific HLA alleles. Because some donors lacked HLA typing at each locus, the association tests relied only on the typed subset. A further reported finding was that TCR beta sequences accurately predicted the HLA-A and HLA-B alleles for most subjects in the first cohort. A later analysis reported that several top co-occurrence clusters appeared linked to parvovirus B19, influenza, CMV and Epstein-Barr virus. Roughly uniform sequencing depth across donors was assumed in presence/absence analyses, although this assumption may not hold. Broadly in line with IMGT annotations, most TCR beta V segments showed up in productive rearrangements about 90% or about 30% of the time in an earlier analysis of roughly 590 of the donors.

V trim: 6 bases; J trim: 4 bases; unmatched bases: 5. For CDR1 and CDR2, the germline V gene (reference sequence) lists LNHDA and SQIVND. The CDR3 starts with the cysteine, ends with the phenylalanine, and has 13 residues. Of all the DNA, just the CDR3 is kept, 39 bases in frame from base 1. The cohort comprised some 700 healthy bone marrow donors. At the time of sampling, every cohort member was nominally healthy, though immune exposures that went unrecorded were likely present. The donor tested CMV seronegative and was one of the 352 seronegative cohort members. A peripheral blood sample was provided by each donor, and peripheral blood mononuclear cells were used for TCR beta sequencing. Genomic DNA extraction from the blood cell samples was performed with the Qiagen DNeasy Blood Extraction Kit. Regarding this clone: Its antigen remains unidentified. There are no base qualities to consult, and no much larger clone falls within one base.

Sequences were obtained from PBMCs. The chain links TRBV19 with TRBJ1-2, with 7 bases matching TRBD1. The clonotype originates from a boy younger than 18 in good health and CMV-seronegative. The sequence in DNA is TGTGCCAGTAGGATGACAGGGCCCTATGGCTACACCTTC. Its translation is CASRMTGPYGYTF.